This TCR beta chain was obtained from a study of shared clonotypes between healthy human individuals. Study conclusions and caveats: Clonotypes shared by all four sorted-subset donors had higher generation probabilities than non-shared clonotypes. The sole specimen, blood, was sampled, and tissue repertoires likely differ. Clonotype sharing among donors was expected to depend on sequencing depth.

Remarks on this clone: The antigen remains undetermined.

CD45RO negativity and positive selection for CCR7 defined naive CD8 cells, a population that excluded terminally differentiated effector memory CD45RA+ cells. The study drew all its donors from Caucasian adults living in Nashville, Tennessee. This CDR3 contains 15 residues. V was pared by 2 bases and J by 5 bases, with 15 bases between. Germline values: CDR1 SGHRS, CDR2 YFSETQ. Using immunoSEQ multiplex PCR, the repertoire was profiled, and TCRdb retains in-frame clones only, with some absent. This table holds more than 600,000 clones, around 90% found once. The receptor comes from a man younger than 40 in good health. The sample consisted of naive CD8+ T cells sorted from blood. The genes are TRBV5-1 and TRBJ2-3; possible D gene TRBD2, 6 bases. In DNA, the CDR3 is TGCGCCAGCAGCTTCTCCGGGACTGGCAGAGATACGCAGTATTTT. Amino acids: CASSFSGTGRDTQYF.